This TCR beta chain was sequenced for a study of shared clonotypes between healthy human individuals. Study in general: The study drew on a couple of women and a few men aged 18 to 49 as donors.

V dropped 6 bases and J dropped 5 bases, with 13 bases sitting between them. Germline V gene sequence: CDR1 GTSNPN, CDR2 SVGIG (reference sequence). The CDR3 has 13 residues. There were only Caucasian adults among the donors, and all lived in Nashville, Tennessee. Partitioning of CD4+ cells yielded a CD45RA+ naive subset and a CD45RA-negative memory subset. The repertoire was sequenced with immunoSEQ multiplex PCR; TCRdb's copy has only in-frame clones and lacks some. The sample records about 2.4 million clones, more than 90% being singletons. Source material: naive CD4+ T cells sorted from blood. The subset here: CD45RA+ positively selected. The source of this sequence is a man between 18 and 35 years old in good health. The V gene is TRBV30, the J gene TRBJ1-4; the D is unclear. CDR3 DNA: TGTGCCTGCCGAAGACGGGAAAATGAAAAACTGTTTTTT. As protein: CACRRRENEKLFF.